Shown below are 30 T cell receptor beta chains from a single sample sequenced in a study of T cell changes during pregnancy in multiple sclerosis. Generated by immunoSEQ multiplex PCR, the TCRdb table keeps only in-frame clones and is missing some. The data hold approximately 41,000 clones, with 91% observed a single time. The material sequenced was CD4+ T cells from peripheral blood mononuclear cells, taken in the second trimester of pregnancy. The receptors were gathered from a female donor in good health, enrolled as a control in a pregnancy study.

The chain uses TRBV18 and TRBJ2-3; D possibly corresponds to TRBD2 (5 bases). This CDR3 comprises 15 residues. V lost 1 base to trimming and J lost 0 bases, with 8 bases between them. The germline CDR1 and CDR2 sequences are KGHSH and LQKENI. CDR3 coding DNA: TGTGCCAGCTCACCACAAACGGGGAGCACAGATACGCAGTATTTT. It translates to CASSPQTGSTDTQYF.

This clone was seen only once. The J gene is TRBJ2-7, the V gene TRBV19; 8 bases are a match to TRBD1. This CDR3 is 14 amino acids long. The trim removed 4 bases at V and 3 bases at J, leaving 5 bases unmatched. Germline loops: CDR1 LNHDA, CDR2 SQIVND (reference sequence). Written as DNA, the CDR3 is TGTGCCAGTAGTACCGGACAGGGCGGCTACGAGCAGTACTTC. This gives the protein CASSTGQGGYEQYF.

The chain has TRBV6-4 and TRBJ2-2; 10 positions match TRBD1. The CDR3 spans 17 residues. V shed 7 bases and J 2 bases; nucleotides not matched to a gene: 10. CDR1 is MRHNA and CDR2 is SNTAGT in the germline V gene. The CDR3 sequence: CASTKEGQGGNTGELFF. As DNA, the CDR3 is TGTGCCAGCACGAAAGAAGGACAGGGGGGAAACACCGGGGAGCTGTTTTTT.

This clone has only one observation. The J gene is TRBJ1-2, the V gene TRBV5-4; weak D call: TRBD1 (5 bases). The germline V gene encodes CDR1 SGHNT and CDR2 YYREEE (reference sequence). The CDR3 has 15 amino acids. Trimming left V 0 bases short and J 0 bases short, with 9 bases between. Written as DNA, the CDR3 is TGTGCCAGCAGCTTGGCAGGGTCAGCTAACTATGGCTACACCTTC. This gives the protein CASSLAGSANYGYTF.

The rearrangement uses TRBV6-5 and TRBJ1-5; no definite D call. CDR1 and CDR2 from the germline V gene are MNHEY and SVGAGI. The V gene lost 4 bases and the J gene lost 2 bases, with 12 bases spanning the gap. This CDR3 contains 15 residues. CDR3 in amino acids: CASSSSGSGNQPQHF. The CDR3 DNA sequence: TGTGCCAGCAGTTCATCGGGGTCCGGCAATCAGCCCCAGCATTTT.

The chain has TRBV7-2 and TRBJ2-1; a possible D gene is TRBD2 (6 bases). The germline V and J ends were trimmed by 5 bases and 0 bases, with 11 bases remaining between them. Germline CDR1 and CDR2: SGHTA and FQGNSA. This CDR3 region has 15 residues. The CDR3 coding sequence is TGTGCCAGCAGCATTAGCGGAAGCTCCTACAATGAGCAGTTCTTC. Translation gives CASSISGSSYNEQFF.

The CDR3 is CASSLGQGDEKLFF. CDR3 coding DNA: TGCGCCAGCAGCTTGGGCCAGGGGGATGAAAAACTGTTTTTT. The chain carries TRBV5-1 and TRBJ1-4; 7 nucleotides match TRBD1. This CDR3 is 14 amino acids long. Germline values: CDR1 SGHRS, CDR2 YFSETQ. V dropped 0 bases and J dropped 6; count of bases not matched to a gene: 2. The full variable domain, completed using reference TRBV5-1 and TRBJ1-4, is KAGVTQTPRYLIKTRGQQVTLSCSPISGHRSVSWYQQTPGQGLQFLFEYFSETQRNKGNFPGRFSGRQFSNSRSEMNVSTLELGDSALYLCASSLGQGDEKLFFGSGTQLSVL.

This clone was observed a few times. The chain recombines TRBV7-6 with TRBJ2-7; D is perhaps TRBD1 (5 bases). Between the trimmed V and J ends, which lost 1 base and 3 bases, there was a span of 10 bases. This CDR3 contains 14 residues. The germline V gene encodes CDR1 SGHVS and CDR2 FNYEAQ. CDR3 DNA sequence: TGTGCCAGCAGCTTAGGGGGCCTTAACTACGAGCAGTACTTC. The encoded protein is CASSLGGLNYEQYF.

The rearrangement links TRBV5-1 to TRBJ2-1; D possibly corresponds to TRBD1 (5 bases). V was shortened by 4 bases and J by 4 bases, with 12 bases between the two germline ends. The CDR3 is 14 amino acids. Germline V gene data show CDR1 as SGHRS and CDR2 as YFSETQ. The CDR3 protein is CASSRGQEYNEQFF. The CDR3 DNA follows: TGCGCCAGCAGCAGAGGACAAGAATACAATGAGCAGTTCTTC.

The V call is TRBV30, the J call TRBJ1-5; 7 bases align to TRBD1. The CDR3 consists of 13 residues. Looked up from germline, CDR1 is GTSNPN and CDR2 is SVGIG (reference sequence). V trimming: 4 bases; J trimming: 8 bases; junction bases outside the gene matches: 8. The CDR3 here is CAWTGQDNEPQHF. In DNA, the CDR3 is TGTGCCTGGACCGGACAGGATAACGAGCCCCAGCATTTT.

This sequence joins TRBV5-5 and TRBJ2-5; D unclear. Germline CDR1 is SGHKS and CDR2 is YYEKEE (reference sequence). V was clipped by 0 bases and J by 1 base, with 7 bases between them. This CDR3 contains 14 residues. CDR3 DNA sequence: TGTGCCAGCAGCTTGGGCAACATCCAAGAGACCCAGTACTTC. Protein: CASSLGNIQETQYF. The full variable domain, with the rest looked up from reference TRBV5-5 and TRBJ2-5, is DAGVTQSPTHLIKTRGQQVTLRCSPISGHKSVSWYQQVLGQGPQFIFQYYEKEERGRGNFPDRFSARQFPNYSSELNVNALLLGDSALYLCASSLGNIQETQYFGPGTRLLVL.

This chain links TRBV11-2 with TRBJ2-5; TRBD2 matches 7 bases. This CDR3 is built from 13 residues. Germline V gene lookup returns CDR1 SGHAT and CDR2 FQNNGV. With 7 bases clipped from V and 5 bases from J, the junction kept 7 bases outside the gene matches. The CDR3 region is CASTAGVGETQYF. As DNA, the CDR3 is TGTGCCAGCACCGCGGGGGTCGGGGAGACCCAGTACTTC.

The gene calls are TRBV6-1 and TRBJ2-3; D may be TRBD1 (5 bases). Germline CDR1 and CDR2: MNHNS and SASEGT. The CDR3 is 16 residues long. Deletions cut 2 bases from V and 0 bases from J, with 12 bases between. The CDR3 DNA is TGTGCCAGCAGTGAAAGGGGATTCGCTAGCACAGATACGCAGTATTTT. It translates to CASSERGFASTDTQYF.

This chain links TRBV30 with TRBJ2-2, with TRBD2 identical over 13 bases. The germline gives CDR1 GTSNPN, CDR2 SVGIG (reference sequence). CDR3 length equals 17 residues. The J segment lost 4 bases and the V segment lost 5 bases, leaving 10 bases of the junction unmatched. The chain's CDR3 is CAWQSPGLAGLTGELFF. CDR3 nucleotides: TGTGCCTGGCAGAGTCCGGGACTAGCGGGGCTCACCGGGGAGCTGTTTTTT.

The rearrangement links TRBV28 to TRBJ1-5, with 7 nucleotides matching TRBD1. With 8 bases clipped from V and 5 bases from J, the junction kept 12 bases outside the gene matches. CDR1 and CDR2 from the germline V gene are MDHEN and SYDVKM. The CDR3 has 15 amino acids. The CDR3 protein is CASSRPNRGYQPQHF. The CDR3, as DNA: TGTGCCAGCTCCCGCCCCAACAGGGGCTATCAGCCCCAGCATTTT.

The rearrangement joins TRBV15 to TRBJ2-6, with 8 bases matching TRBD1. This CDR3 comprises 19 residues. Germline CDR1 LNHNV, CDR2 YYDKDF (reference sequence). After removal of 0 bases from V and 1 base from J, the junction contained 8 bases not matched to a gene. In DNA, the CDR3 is TGTGCCACCAGCAGAGATTTGGGCAGGGGGCTTTCTGGGGCCAACGTCCTGACTTTC. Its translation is CATSRDLGRGLSGANVLTF.

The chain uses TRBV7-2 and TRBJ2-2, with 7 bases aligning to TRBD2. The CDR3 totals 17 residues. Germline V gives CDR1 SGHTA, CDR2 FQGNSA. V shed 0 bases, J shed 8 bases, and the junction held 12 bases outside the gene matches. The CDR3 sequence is CASSLAWQGRGGGELFF. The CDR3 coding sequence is TGTGCCAGCAGCTTAGCGTGGCAGGGACGGGGAGGGGGGGAGCTGTTTTTT.

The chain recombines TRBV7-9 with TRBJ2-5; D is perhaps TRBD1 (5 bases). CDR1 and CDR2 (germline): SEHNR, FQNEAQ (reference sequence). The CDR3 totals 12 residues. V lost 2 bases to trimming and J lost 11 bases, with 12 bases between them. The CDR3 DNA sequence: TGTGCCAGCAGCTTAACAGGAAAGGAGCAGTACTTC. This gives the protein CASSLTGKEQYF.

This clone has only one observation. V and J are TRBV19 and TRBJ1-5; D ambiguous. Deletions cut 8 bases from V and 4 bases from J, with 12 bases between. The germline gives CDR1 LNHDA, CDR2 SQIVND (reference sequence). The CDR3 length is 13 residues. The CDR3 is CASSDMWNQPQHF. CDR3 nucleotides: TGTGCCAGTTCCGACATGTGGAATCAGCCCCAGCATTTT.

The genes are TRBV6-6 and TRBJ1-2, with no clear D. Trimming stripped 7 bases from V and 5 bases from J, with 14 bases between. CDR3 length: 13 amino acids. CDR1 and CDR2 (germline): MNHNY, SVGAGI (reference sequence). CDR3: CASTPSSQYGYTF. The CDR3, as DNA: TGTGCCAGCACCCCCTCGTCGCAGTATGGCTACACCTTC.

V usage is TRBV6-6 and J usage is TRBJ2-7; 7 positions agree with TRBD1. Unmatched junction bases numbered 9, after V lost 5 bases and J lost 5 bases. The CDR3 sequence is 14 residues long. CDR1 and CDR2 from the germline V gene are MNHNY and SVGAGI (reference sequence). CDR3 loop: CASSRTGGENEQYF. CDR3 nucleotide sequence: TGTGCCAGCAGTCGGACAGGCGGAGAGAACGAGCAGTACTTC.

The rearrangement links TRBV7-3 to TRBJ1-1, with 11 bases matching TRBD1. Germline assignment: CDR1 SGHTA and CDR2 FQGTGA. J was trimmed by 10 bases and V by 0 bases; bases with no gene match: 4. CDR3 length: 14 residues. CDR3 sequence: CASSLTPGQGVAFF. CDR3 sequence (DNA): TGTGCCAGCAGCTTAACCCCGGGACAGGGGGTAGCTTTCTTT.

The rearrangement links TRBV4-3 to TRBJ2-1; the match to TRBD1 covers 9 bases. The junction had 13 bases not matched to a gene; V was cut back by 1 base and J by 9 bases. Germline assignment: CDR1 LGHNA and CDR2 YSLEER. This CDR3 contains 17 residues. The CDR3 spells CASSQGIMRDRAGEQFF. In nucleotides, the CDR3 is TGCGCCAGCAGCCAAGGGATTATGAGGGACAGGGCCGGTGAGCAGTTCTTC.

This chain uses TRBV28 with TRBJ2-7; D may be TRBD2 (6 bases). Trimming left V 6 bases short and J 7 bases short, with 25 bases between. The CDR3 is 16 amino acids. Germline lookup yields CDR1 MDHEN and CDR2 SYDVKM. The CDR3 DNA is TGTGCCAGCAGGTCTCCGGGGGTCGCGGGGCAAGGGGAGCAGTACTTC. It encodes CASRSPGVAGQGEQYF.

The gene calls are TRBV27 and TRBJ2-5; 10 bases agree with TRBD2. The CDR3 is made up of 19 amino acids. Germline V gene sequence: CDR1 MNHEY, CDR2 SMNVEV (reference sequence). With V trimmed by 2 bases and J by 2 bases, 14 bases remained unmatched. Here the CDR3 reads CASSLDPPASGGKQETQYF. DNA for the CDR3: TGTGCCAGCAGTTTAGACCCCCCCGCTAGCGGGGGCAAACAAGAGACCCAGTACTTC.

The CDR3 DNA is TGCGCCAGCAGCTTGTCGGGAAGCAATCAGCCCCAGCATTTT. Translated, it gives CASSLSGSNQPQHF. The V and J genes are TRBV5-1 and TRBJ1-5; unclear D gene. The germline gives CDR1 SGHRS, CDR2 YFSETQ. The CDR3 runs to 14 residues. V shed 1 base and J shed 1 base, with 6 bases lying between them.

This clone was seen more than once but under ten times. CDR3 protein: CASSPKERLINYGYTF. The DNA for the CDR3 is TGTGCCAGCAGCCCAAAGGAACGACTGATCAACTATGGCTACACCTTC. V gene TRBV7-2 combines with J gene TRBJ1-2; D gene unclear. Germline V gene lookup returns CDR1 SGHTA and CDR2 FQGNSA. The CDR3 is 16 amino acids. V lost 5 bases to trimming and J lost 2 bases, with 18 bases between them.

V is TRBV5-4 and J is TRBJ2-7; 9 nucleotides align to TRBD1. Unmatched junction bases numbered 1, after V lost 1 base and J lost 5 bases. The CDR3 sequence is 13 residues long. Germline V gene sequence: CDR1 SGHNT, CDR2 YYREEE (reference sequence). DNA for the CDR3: TGTGCCAGCAGCTTGACAGGGGGCCACGAGCAGTACTTC. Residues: CASSLTGGHEQYF.

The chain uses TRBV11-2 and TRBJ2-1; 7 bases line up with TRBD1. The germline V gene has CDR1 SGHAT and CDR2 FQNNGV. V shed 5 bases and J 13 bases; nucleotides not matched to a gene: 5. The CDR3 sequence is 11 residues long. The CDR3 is CASSRQGSQFF. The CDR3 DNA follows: TGTGCCAGCAGCAGACAGGGTTCCCAGTTCTTC.

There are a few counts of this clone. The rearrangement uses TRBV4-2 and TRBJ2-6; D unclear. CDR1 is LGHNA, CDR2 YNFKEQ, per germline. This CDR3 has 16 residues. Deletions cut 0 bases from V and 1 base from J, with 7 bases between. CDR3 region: CASSQDVQSGANVLTF. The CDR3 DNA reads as TGTGCCAGCAGCCAAGATGTACAATCTGGGGCCAACGTCCTGACTTTC.